The sequence of this T cell receptor (beta chain) was determined in a study of cytotoxic CD8 clonotypes in ibrutinib-treated CLL. Study results and caveats: Lymph node repertoires were not studied, and sampling times were unmatched.

Approximately 2.2 micrograms of genomic DNA, which was extracted from cryopreserved PBMCs, served as the material used for the TCR beta libraries. The assay was immunoSEQ multiplex PCR, and TCRdb's table has in-frame clones only and misses some. The table includes some 200,000 clones, roughly three quarters detected once. About this clone: The antigen is unknown.

The clonotype was recovered from a human donor with chronic lymphocytic leukemia. This specimen consisted of PBMCs, obtained after 12 months of ibrutinib treatment.

CDR3 in amino acids: CASSSRDLKSGAIYF. The CDR3 DNA reads as TGTGCCAGCAGTTCTCGGGACCTAAAAAGTGGGGCCATATATTTT. The chain employs TRBV6-5 and TRBJ1-3; maybe TRBD1 (5 bases). Trimming cost V 4 bases and J 11 bases, with 21 bases left between them. Germline V gene lookup returns CDR1 MNHEY and CDR2 SVGAGI. This CDR3 region has 15 residues.